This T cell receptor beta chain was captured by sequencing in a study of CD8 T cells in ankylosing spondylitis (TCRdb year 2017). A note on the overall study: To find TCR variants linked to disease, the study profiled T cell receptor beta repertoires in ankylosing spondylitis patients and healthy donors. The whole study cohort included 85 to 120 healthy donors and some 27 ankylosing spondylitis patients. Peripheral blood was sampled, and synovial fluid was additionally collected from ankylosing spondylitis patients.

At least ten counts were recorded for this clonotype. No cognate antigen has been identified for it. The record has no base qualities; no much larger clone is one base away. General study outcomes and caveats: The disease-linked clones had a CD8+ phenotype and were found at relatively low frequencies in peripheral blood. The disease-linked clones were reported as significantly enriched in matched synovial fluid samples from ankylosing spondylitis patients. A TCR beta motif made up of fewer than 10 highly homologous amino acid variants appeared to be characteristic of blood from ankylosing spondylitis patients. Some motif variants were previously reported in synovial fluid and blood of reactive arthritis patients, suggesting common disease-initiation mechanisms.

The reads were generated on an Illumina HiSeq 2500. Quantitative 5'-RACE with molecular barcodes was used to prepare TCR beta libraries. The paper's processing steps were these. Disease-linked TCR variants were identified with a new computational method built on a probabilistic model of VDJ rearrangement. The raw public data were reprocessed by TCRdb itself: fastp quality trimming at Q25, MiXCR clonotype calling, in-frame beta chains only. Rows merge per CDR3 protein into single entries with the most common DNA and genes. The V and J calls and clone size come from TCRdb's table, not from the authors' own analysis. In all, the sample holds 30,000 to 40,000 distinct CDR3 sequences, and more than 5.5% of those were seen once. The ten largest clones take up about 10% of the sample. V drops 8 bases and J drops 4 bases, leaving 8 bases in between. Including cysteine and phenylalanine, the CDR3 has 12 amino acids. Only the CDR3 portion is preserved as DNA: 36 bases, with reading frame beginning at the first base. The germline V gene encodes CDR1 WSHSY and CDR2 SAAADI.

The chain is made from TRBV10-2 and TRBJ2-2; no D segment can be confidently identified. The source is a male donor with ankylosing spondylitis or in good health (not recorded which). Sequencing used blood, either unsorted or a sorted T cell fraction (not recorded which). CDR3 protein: CASAPGTGELFF. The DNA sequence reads TGCGCCAGCGCCCCGGGCACCGGGGAGCTGTTTTTT.